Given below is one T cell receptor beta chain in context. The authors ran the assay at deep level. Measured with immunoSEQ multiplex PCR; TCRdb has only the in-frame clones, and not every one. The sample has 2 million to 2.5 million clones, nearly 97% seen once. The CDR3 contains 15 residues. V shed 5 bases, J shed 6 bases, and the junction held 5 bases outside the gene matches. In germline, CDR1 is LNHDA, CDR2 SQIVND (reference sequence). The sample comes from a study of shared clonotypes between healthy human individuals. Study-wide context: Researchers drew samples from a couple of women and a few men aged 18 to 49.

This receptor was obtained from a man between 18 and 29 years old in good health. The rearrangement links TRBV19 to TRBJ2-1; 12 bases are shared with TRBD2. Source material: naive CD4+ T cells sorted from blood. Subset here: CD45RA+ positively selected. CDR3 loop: CASSPGLAGTNEQFF. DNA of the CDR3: TGTGCCAGTAGTCCAGGACTAGCGGGAACCAATGAGCAGTTCTTC.